These T cell receptor beta chains were read from a single sample in a study of response to subunit inactivated influenza vaccine. TCRdb re-called the RT-PCR reads through MiXCR, storing one row per CDR3 protein. The sample lists some 500,000 distinct CDR3 sequences; more than 15% were seen once. The source was CD4+ T cells sorted from PBMCs, collected 23 months after vaccination. The receptors here all came from a man aged 45-69 years who received an inactivated influenza vaccine. Each CDR3 is given without its conserved first and last residue. Each record gives: CDR3 protein, CDR3 length, J gene, V gene.

CDR3aa: ASSYSGRATGELF; len: 13; j_gene: TRBJ2-2; v_gene: TRBV3-1
CDR3aa: ASSYSGLAGEY; len: 11; j_gene: TRBJ2-7; v_gene: TRBV6-5
CDR3aa: AWRAKGGGLFRQF; len: 13; j_gene: TRBJ2-1; v_gene: TRBV30
CDR3aa: ASRGTSGDEQY; len: 11; j_gene: TRBJ2-7; v_gene: TRBV6-2/TRBV6-3
CDR3aa: ASSSNAGTTYEQY; len: 13; j_gene: TRBJ2-7; v_gene: TRBV5-1
CDR3aa: SAGQGDTQY; len: 9; j_gene: TRBJ2-3; v_gene: TRBV20-1
CDR3aa: SARIPTGSYEQY; len: 12; j_gene: TRBJ2-7; v_gene: TRBV20-1
CDR3aa: ASSHIGTGGTDTQY; len: 14; j_gene: TRBJ2-3; v_gene: TRBV9
CDR3aa: ASSLLWEQNPKQY; len: 13; j_gene: TRBJ2-7; v_gene: TRBV28
CDR3aa: ASSWGTDRGLHEQY; len: 14; j_gene: TRBJ2-7; v_gene: TRBV5-1
CDR3aa: ASRLDRANEKLF; len: 12; j_gene: TRBJ1-4; v_gene: TRBV7-9
CDR3aa: ASSLEGQANYGYT; len: 13; j_gene: TRBJ1-2; v_gene: TRBV5-5
CDR3aa: ASSVERDRTEAF; len: 12; j_gene: TRBJ1-1; v_gene: TRBV9
CDR3aa: ASTPGQGDSGYT; len: 12; j_gene: TRBJ1-2; v_gene: TRBV6-1
CDR3aa: ASSSRDNNQETQY; len: 13; j_gene: TRBJ2-5; v_gene: TRBV28
CDR3aa: ASSQGVGGTPKYNEQF; len: 16; j_gene: TRBJ2-1; v_gene: TRBV4-3
CDR3aa: SARDQSGGRAQAF; len: 13; j_gene: TRBJ1-1; v_gene: TRBV20-1
CDR3aa: ASRAAGVYEQY; len: 11; j_gene: TRBJ2-7; v_gene: TRBV7-9
CDR3aa: AWSTERTGVFAGELF; len: 15; j_gene: TRBJ2-2; v_gene: TRBV30
CDR3aa: ASSLDPFTSGITTRTDTQY; len: 19; j_gene: TRBJ2-3; v_gene: TRBV11-1
CDR3aa: ASSPRLTSNEQF; len: 12; j_gene: TRBJ2-1; v_gene: TRBV5-5
CDR3aa: ASSSLGQGPYEQY; len: 13; j_gene: TRBJ2-7; v_gene: TRBV5-1
CDR3aa: ASSIKGGDSPLH; len: 12; j_gene: TRBJ1-6; v_gene: TRBV5-1
CDR3aa: ASSPRGLTNEKLF; len: 13; j_gene: TRBJ1-4; v_gene: TRBV9
CDR3aa: ATSDRRQGPNTGELF; len: 15; j_gene: TRBJ2-2; v_gene: TRBV24-1
CDR3aa: ASGNGRGSSYNEQF; len: 14; j_gene: TRBJ2-1; v_gene: TRBV2
CDR3aa: ASSQGVQATNEKLF; len: 14; j_gene: TRBJ1-4; v_gene: TRBV4-3
CDR3aa: ASNPRRVLPYNEQF; len: 14; j_gene: TRBJ2-1; v_gene: TRBV6-1
CDR3aa: ASSQMGGGVAETQY; len: 14; j_gene: TRBJ2-5; v_gene: TRBV7-9
CDR3aa: ASSLGPGGGSTNEKLF; len: 16; j_gene: TRBJ1-4; v_gene: TRBV11-2
CDR3aa: ASSESRTSGSSGGELF; len: 16; j_gene: TRBJ2-2; v_gene: TRBV10-1
CDR3aa: ASSYRGGRTEAF; len: 12; j_gene: TRBJ1-1; v_gene: TRBV6-5
CDR3aa: SVGRLNYGYT; len: 10; j_gene: TRBJ1-2; v_gene: TRBV29-1
CDR3aa: ASSAQANTEAF; len: 11; j_gene: TRBJ1-1; v_gene: TRBV7-9
CDR3aa: ASSLGTGVFQPQH; len: 13; j_gene: TRBJ1-5; v_gene: TRBV5-5
CDR3aa: ASSRLGGFEAF; len: 11; j_gene: TRBJ1-1; v_gene: TRBV6-2/TRBV6-3
CDR3aa: ASSLAGPRETQY; len: 12; j_gene: TRBJ2-5; v_gene: TRBV5-1
CDR3aa: ASSFRAADTQY; len: 11; j_gene: TRBJ2-3; v_gene: TRBV6-5
CDR3aa: SASSASGDYNEQF; len: 13; j_gene: TRBJ2-1; v_gene: TRBV20-1
CDR3aa: AISGRAGAF; len: 9; j_gene: TRBJ1-1; v_gene: TRBV28
CDR3aa: ASSQAGLAGVTDTQY; len: 15; j_gene: TRBJ2-3; v_gene: TRBV4-3
CDR3aa: AISETSPDTQY; len: 11; j_gene: TRBJ2-3; v_gene: TRBV10-3
CDR3aa: ASSLTRGAKNIQY; len: 13; j_gene: TRBJ2-4; v_gene: TRBV28
CDR3aa: AISEPDTGVRNTEAF; len: 15; j_gene: TRBJ1-1; v_gene: TRBV10-3
CDR3aa: ASSYSGGGGYGYT; len: 13; j_gene: TRBJ1-2; v_gene: TRBV6-2/TRBV6-3
CDR3aa: SADLAAGANEQF; len: 12; j_gene: TRBJ2-1; v_gene: TRBV20-1
CDR3aa: ASSLAGHNRDTQY; len: 13; j_gene: TRBJ2-3; v_gene: TRBV7-9
CDR3aa: SAPTNYGYT; len: 9; j_gene: TRBJ1-2; v_gene: TRBV20-1
CDR3aa: ASSYSFSAEAF; len: 11; j_gene: TRBJ1-1; v_gene: TRBV6-5
CDR3aa: ASSLWGFGAF; len: 10; j_gene: TRBJ1-1; v_gene: TRBV28
CDR3aa: SAREGAGADTQY; len: 12; j_gene: TRBJ2-3; v_gene: TRBV20-1
CDR3aa: ASSPGGGSGTDTQY; len: 14; j_gene: TRBJ2-3; v_gene: TRBV12-3/TRBV12-4
CDR3aa: ATSRGLGTEAF; len: 11; j_gene: TRBJ1-1; v_gene: TRBV12-3/TRBV12-4
CDR3aa: SARDTLQGSS; len: 10; j_gene: TRBJ2-4; v_gene: TRBV20-1